The 26 T cell receptor beta chains presented below share a single source sample, sequenced in a study of shared clonotypes between healthy human individuals. This table comes from immunoSEQ multiplex PCR, and its TCRdb copy is limited to in-frame clones, with some not included. The sample holds a few million clones; roughly 93% are singletons and the top ten take about 1.6%. Naive-designated CD8 cells lacked CD45RO, were positively enriched for CCR7, and omitted terminally differentiated effector memory CD45RA+ cells. Material for sequencing was naive CD8+ T cells from PBMCs. These receptors were obtained from a man younger than 35 in good health. Some clones in this sample may be carry-over from other donors' samples.

The chain is built from TRBV7-9 and TRBJ2-1; the match to TRBD1 covers 7 bases. Looked up from germline, CDR1 is SEHNR and CDR2 is FQNEAQ (reference sequence). This CDR3 comprises 17 residues. V lost 5 bases to trimming and J lost 10 bases; unmatched junction nucleotides: 20. The CDR3 region has the DNA TGTGCCAGCAGCCCAGTCTACCGGGACAGTCAATGGAAGGAGCAGTTCTTC. Encoded protein: CASSPVYRDSQWKEQFF. Based on the CDR3 plus reference TRBV7-9 and TRBJ2-1, the full variable domain is DTGVSQNPRHKITKRGQNVTFRCDPISEHNRLYWYRQTLGQGPEFLTYFQNEAQLEKSRLLSDRFSAERPKGSFSTLEIQRTEQGDSAMYLCASSPVYRDSQWKEQFFGPGTRLTVL.

The chain combines TRBV7-9 with TRBJ2-2; TRBD2 aligns across 7 bases. V dropped 8 bases and J dropped 4; count of bases not matched to a gene: 10. From germline, CDR1 is SEHNR and CDR2 FQNEAQ (reference sequence). The CDR3 contains 15 residues. CDR3 DNA sequence: TGTGCCAGCTCCGGGGCGGGAGAGTTCACCGGGGAGCTGTTTTTT. This codes for CASSGAGEFTGELFF.

The rearrangement links TRBV28 to TRBJ2-7, with D perhaps matching TRBD1 (5 bases). This CDR3 has 16 residues. The V gene lost 3 bases and the J gene lost 3 bases, with 18 bases spanning the gap. Germline V gives CDR1 MDHEN, CDR2 SYDVKM. DNA of the CDR3: TGTGCCAGCAGTTTCCACGCACTGACAGAGGACTACGAGCAGTACTTC. It specifies CASSFHALTEDYEQYF.

The chain is built from TRBV28 and TRBJ1-4; TRBD1 might be the D (5 bases). The ends were cut back, 10 bases at V and 4 bases at J, with 16 bases in the middle. The CDR3 runs 14 residues. Per the germline V gene, CDR1 is MDHEN and CDR2 is SYDVKM. In DNA form, the CDR3 reads TGTGCCACCGAGGGGCCGGAATTTAATGAAAAACTGTTTTTT. It yields the protein CATEGPEFNEKLFF. Full variable domain (missing parts from reference TRBV28 and TRBJ1-4): DVKVTQSSRYLVKRTGEKVFLECVQDMDHENMFWYRQDPGLGLRLIYFSYDVKMKEKGDIPEGYSVSREKKERFSLILESASTNQTSMYLCATEGPEFNEKLFFGSGTQLSVL.

The CDR3 region has the DNA TGCGCCAGCAGCCAAGAGGGCACCATATATTTT. It yields the protein CASSQEGTIYF. The chain recombines TRBV4-1 with TRBJ1-3, with D unclear. V was cut by 0 bases and J by 9 bases, with 3 bases left in between. This CDR3 is 11 amino acids long. Germline V lookup: CDR1 MGHRA, CDR2 YSYEKL.

In the case of this clone: Other nucleotide sequences in the sample specify the same CDR3. The J gene is TRBJ1-1, the V gene TRBV5-4, with D tentatively TRBD1 (6 bases). Germline CDR1 reads SGHNT; CDR2 reads YYREEE (reference sequence). CDR3 length: 13 amino acids. Trimming took 1 base from V and 6 from J, leaving 10 bases between them. The CDR3: CASSLRGFAEAFF. The CDR3, as DNA: TGTGCCAGCAGCTTGAGGGGGTTTGCTGAAGCTTTCTTT.

The DNA for the CDR3 is TGTGCCAGCAGTGATCGAAGGGTCTCCTACAATGAGCAGTTCTTC. It codes for CASSDRRVSYNEQFF. V is TRBV2 and J is TRBJ2-1; no reliable D call. The CDR3 totals 15 residues. The V end lost 3 bases, the J end lost 0 bases, and 9 bases lay between the germline ends. Germline V gene sequence: CDR1 SNHLY, CDR2 FYNNEI.

The rearrangement joins TRBV11-3 to TRBJ2-7, with 9 bases that match TRBD2. The J segment lost 3 bases and the V segment lost 5 bases, leaving 5 bases of the junction unmatched. Looked up from germline, CDR1 is SGHNT and CDR2 is YENEEA. This CDR3 has 14 residues. The CDR3 sequence: CASSPAGGGYEQYF. The CDR3 DNA sequence: TGTGCCAGCAGCCCAGCGGGAGGTGGCTACGAGCAGTACTTC.

This CDR3 reads CASGMGGTGNTEAFF. CDR3 nucleotide sequence: TGTGCTAGTGGGATGGGGGGAACCGGGAACACTGAAGCTTTCTTT. The rearrangement links TRBV12-5 to TRBJ1-1; tentative D call: TRBD1 (5 bases). The V gene lost 6 bases and the J gene lost 1 base, with 15 bases spanning the gap. The CDR3 extends over 15 amino acids. Per germline, CDR1 LGHNT and CDR2 FRNRAP.

The chain couples TRBV5-5 to TRBJ2-7; 8 bases align to TRBD1. J was trimmed by 3 bases and V by 4 bases; bases with no gene match: 6. CDR3 length: 14 amino acids. Germline V gene lookup returns CDR1 SGHKS and CDR2 YYEKEE (reference sequence). The CDR3: CASSIDRGYYEQYF. The CDR3 bases are TGTGCCAGCAGCATAGACAGGGGCTACTACGAGCAGTACTTC.

The chain's CDR3 is CASSWERTSGRALSWNEQFF. CDR3 nucleotide sequence: TGTGCCAGCAGTTGGGAACGGACTAGCGGGAGGGCCCTGAGTTGGAATGAGCAGTTCTTC. The rearrangement uses TRBV27 and TRBJ2-1, with TRBD2 matching 15 bases. Germline V gene data show CDR1 as MNHEY and CDR2 as SMNVEV (reference sequence). The CDR3 spans 20 residues. Trimming removed 4 bases from V and 7 bases from J; junction bases left unmatched: 17.

The V call is TRBV11-2, the J call TRBJ1-1; 8 positions match TRBD1. The CDR3 is made up of 19 amino acids. Germline CDR1 and CDR2: SGHAT and FQNNGV. The V segment lost 4 bases and the J segment 7 bases; nucleotides outside the gene matches: 23. CDR3: CASSSWTGSFTSPPGEAFF. The CDR3 DNA reads as TGTGCCAGCAGCTCGTGGACAGGGAGCTTTACGTCCCCACCAGGTGAAGCTTTCTTT.

The chain combines TRBV7-9 with TRBJ1-2; no clear D gene. Trimming took off 1 base at V and 6 bases at J, with 12 bases between the two ends. From germline, CDR1 is SEHNR and CDR2 FQNEAQ (reference sequence). The CDR3 is made up of 14 amino acids. The CDR3 coding sequence is TGTGCCAGCAGCTTAGGGAGAGGCGCGGATGGCTACACCTTC. This codes for CASSLGRGADGYTF.

The CDR3, as DNA: TGCGCCAGCAGCCAATATCAAGGGTCTGAAAAACTGTTTTTT. Protein: CASSQYQGSEKLFF. V usage is TRBV5-1 and J usage is TRBJ1-4, with D uncertain. Germline V gene sequence: CDR1 SGHRS, CDR2 YFSETQ. This CDR3 region has 14 residues. V lost 4 bases, J lost 7 bases, and 14 bases lay in between. Full variable domain (outside the CDR3, taken from reference TRBV5-1 and TRBJ1-4): KAGVTQTPRYLIKTRGQQVTLSCSPISGHRSVSWYQQTPGQGLQFLFEYFSETQRNKGNFPGRFSGRQFSNSRSEMNVSTLELGDSALYLCASSQYQGSEKLFFGSGTQLSVL.

This chain connects TRBV4-1 to TRBJ2-7; 9 nucleotides line up with TRBD1. Looked up from germline, CDR1 is MGHRA and CDR2 is YSYEKL. The CDR3 totals 14 residues. Trimming at V came to 6 bases and at J to 6 bases, leaving 9 bases not matched to a gene. The chain's CDR3 is CASRRTGVAGEQYF. As DNA, the CDR3 is TGCGCCAGCAGGCGGACAGGGGTGGCCGGCGAGCAGTACTTC.

The rearrangement uses TRBV27 and TRBJ2-1; 8 nucleotides match TRBD2. The germline CDR1 and CDR2 sequences are MNHEY and SMNVEV (reference sequence). Unmatched junction bases numbered 7, after V lost 3 bases and J lost 9 bases. This CDR3 spans 14 amino acids. CDR3 nucleotides: TGTGCCAGCAGTTTTTGGCTAGCGGGTACTGAGCAGTTCTTC. Protein: CASSFWLAGTEQFF.

This chain joins TRBV30 and TRBJ2-1; 10 bases align to TRBD1. The CDR3 totals 15 residues. The V segment lost 1 base and the J segment 7 bases; nucleotides outside the gene matches: 7. CDR1 is GTSNPN, CDR2 SVGIG, per germline (reference sequence). The CDR3 here is CAWSGTGGNWNEQFF. CDR3 in DNA: TGTGCCTGGAGTGGGACAGGGGGAAATTGGAATGAGCAGTTCTTC.

J is TRBJ1-2 and V is TRBV15; D is ambiguous. V shed 0 bases and J shed 7 bases, with 18 bases lying between them. The length of the CDR3 is 16 residues. Germline CDR1 is LNHNV and CDR2 is YYDKDF (reference sequence). CDR3 loop: CATSRDRASPGGGYTF. The CDR3 DNA reads TGTGCCACCAGCAGAGATCGGGCCAGTCCCGGAGGTGGCTACACCTTC.

The chain links TRBV27 to TRBJ2-7; TRBD2 matches 10 bases. There are 16 residues in the CDR3. Germline assignment: CDR1 MNHEY and CDR2 SMNVEV (reference sequence). With 5 bases clipped from V and 6 bases from J, the junction kept 13 bases outside the gene matches. The CDR3 bases are TGTGCCAGCAGTCCGGCGTATGAGCGGGAGGGCCTCGAGCAGTACTTC. Its protein is CASSPAYEREGLEQYF.

On this clone itself: The sample carries other DNA sequences with the same CDR3. The genes are TRBV28 and TRBJ2-7, with 9 bases aligning to TRBD2. The CDR3 runs to 14 residues. Germline trimming cut 2 bases from V and 5 bases from J; bases unmatched to any gene: 4. Germline V gene data show CDR1 as MDHEN and CDR2 as SYDVKM. The CDR3 reads CASSLAGGPDEQYF. In DNA, the CDR3 is TGTGCCAGCAGTTTAGCGGGAGGGCCGGACGAGCAGTACTTC.

CDR3 nucleotides: TGTGCCAGCAGCTACGGGACCAACTATGGCTACACCTTC. Its protein is CASSYGTNYGYTF. The chain recombines TRBV11-2 with TRBJ1-2; possible D gene TRBD1, 5 bases. The CDR3 totals 13 residues. Trimming removed 4 bases at V and 2 bases at J, with 8 bases between. The germline CDR1 and CDR2 sequences are SGHAT and FQNNGV.

The chain has TRBV2 and TRBJ1-6; D is unclear. CDR3 size: 17 residues. Looked up from germline, CDR1 is SNHLY and CDR2 is FYNNEI. The V and J ends lost 7 bases and 9 bases respectively, with 25 bases between them. This chain's CDR3 is CASKGSITDERISPLHF. CDR3 DNA sequence: TGTGCCAGCAAGGGTTCAATCACGGACGAAAGAATTTCACCCCTCCACTTT.

The chain joins TRBV5-4 to TRBJ1-2; D call uncertain. CDR3 size: 15 residues. Per germline, CDR1 SGHNT and CDR2 YYREEE (reference sequence). The ends were cut back, 3 bases at V and 0 bases at J, with 12 bases in the middle. This CDR3 is CASSYNDGSNYGYTF. CDR3 bases: TGTGCCAGCAGCTATAACGACGGGTCTAACTATGGCTACACCTTC.

This clone has just one count. V gene TRBV5-5 combines with J gene TRBJ2-7; weak D call: TRBD1 (6 bases). From germline, CDR1 is SGHKS and CDR2 YYEKEE (reference sequence). This CDR3 has 15 amino acids. The germline V and J ends were trimmed by 4 bases and 7 bases, with 21 bases remaining between them. The DNA for the CDR3 is TGTGCCAGCAGCCCACGACAGGCTATCTCCGGGGAGCAGTACTTC. Translating it yields CASSPRQAISGEQYF. Combining the CDR3 with reference TRBV5-5 and TRBJ2-7 gives the whole variable domain DAGVTQSPTHLIKTRGQQVTLRCSPISGHKSVSWYQQVLGQGPQFIFQYYEKEERGRGNFPDRFSARQFPNYSSELNVNALLLGDSALYLCASSPRQAISGEQYFGPGTRLTVT.

The CDR3 spells CATQGQKPGHPSYEQYF. DNA for the CDR3: TGTGCCACCCAGGGGCAAAAGCCGGGACATCCATCCTACGAGCAGTACTTC. The chain uses TRBV19 and TRBJ2-7; maybe TRBD1 (6 bases). V lost 10 bases and J lost 1, with 26 bases in between. The CDR3 runs 17 residues. Germline-derived CDR1 and CDR2 are LNHDA and SQIVND (reference sequence).

The V gene is TRBV5-6, the J gene TRBJ1-1; 7 positions match TRBD1. Germline V gives CDR1 SGHDT, CDR2 YYEEEE. There are 13 residues in the CDR3. V lost 4 bases and J lost 8; bases outside the gene matches: 8. The DNA for the CDR3 is TGTGCCAGCAGCCGGGGACAGACGTGGGAAGCTTTCTTT. Translated: CASSRGQTWEAFF.